These T cell receptor beta chains were read from a single sample in a study of CD8+ T cells in alopecia areata. TCRdb's copy holds only in-frame clones and misses some; the assay was immunoSEQ multiplex PCR. This repertoire shows approximately 110,000 clones, about 60% found once; its top ten account for 9% to 15%. The sample was CD8+ T cells sorted from blood, taken at week 24, from a patient treated with tofacitinib. The source of these receptors is a human donor with alopecia areata. Both conserved end residues are part of each CDR3. Each record gives: CDR3 length, V gene, J gene, CDR3 protein.

>12|TRBV7-8|TRBJ2-1
CASSLDGGEQFF
>13|TRBV29-1|TRBJ1-1
CSVESPRDTEAFF
>15|TRBV7-9|TRBJ2-7
CASSLAGTGNYEQYF
>15|TRBV9|TRBJ2-1
CASSEYREIHNEQFF
>13|TRBV29-1|TRBJ2-2
CSAPDTNTGELFF
>13|TRBV7-8|TRBJ2-2
CASSLSETGELFF
>15|TRBV29-1|TRBJ1-2
CSPPDREGVNYGYTF
>13|TRBV6-6|TRBJ1-1
CASRTEGHTEAFF
>16|TRBV27|TRBJ1-5
CASSLSRGLGNQPQHF
>13|TRBV7-9|TRBJ1-2
CASSLGGRASYTF
>16|TRBV27|TRBJ2-5
CASSLSGLGGQETQYF
>14|TRBV30|TRBJ2-4
CAWTPGTGVQEQYF
>14|TRBV29-1|TRBJ2-2
CSVFDRGNTGELFF
>11|TRBV29-1|TRBJ2-7
CSVVAYSEQYF
>14|TRBV30|TRBJ1-4
CAWSAWAGAEKLFF
>11|TRBV2|TRBJ1-1
CASSVGSEAFF
>12|TRBV2|TRBJ1-1
CASGLVNTEAFF
>19|TRBV19|TRBJ1-1
CASSIRSGVWGANHTEAFF
>16|TRBV9|TRBJ2-3
CASSADRVRYTDTQYF
>13|TRBV7-9|TRBJ1-2
CASSIGEVNGYTF
>14|TRBV27|TRBJ1-1
CASTTTGGNTEAFF
>16|TRBV29-1|TRBJ2-3
CSARYEIGTDTDTQYF
>14|TRBV4-1|TRBJ1-5
CASSQTYSNQPQHF